A selection of T cell receptor beta chains follows, all from one sample in a study of T cell responses to AZD1222 COVID-19 vaccine. Libraries were prepared by immunoSEQ multiplex PCR; TCRdb keeps only in-frame clonotypes and omits some of them. The sample includes under 150,000 clones, approximately 86% seen only once; the top ten take about 10%. This sample comprised peripheral blood, obtained on day 0 of AZD1222 vaccination. Receptor source: an adult in good health. The CDR3 runs from the conserved cysteine through the conserved F or W. The order of the fields is CDR3 protein, CDR3 DNA, J gene, clone size, D gene, V gene. The D gene is left open where the match is weak. Clone size is not always given. Where it is, it says once, few, many or a class for expanded clones.

CDR3: CASRPRTSGGFNEQFF
DNA: TGTGCCAGCAGACCTAGGACTAGCGGGGGGTTCAATGAGCAGTTCTTC
J: TRBJ2-1
size: NA
D: TRBD2
V: TRBV7-9

CDR3: CASSPTGRDSPLHF
DNA: TGTGCCAGCAGCCCCACAGGGAGGGATTCACCCCTCCACTTT
J: TRBJ1-6
size: NA
D: NA
V: TRBV6-2/TRBV6-3

CDR3: CASSIGEAFF
DNA: TGTGCCAGCAGCATAGGTGAAGCTTTCTTT
J: TRBJ1-1
size: NA
D: NA
V: TRBV2

CDR3: CASSTVADSNQPQHF
DNA: TGTGCCAGTAGTACCGTTGCGGACAGCAATCAGCCCCAGCATTTT
J: TRBJ1-5
size: NA
D: NA
V: TRBV19

CDR3: CASSPPGTSGTEAFF
DNA: TGTGCCAGCAGCCCGCCCGGGACCTCTGGGACTGAAGCTTTCTTT
J: TRBJ1-1
size: NA
D: NA
V: TRBV5-4

CDR3: CASSTGLENEQFF
DNA: TGTGCCAGCAGCACGGGACTAGAGAATGAGCAGTTCTTC
J: TRBJ2-1
size: NA
D: TRBD2
V: TRBV11-2

CDR3: CASSQQGELNTEAFF
DNA: TGTGCCAGCAGCCAGCAGGGGGAATTGAACACTGAAGCTTTCTTT
J: TRBJ1-1
size: NA
D: TRBD1
V: TRBV4-2

CDR3: CASSPSGQGAAGANYGYTF
DNA: TGTGCCAGCAGCCCCTCCGGACAGGGCGCGGCCGGCGCTAACTATGGCTACACCTTC
J: TRBJ1-2
size: NA
D: TRBD1
V: TRBV27

CDR3: CASSSGQPSSYEQYF
DNA: TGTGCCAGCAGTTCGGGACAGCCTAGCTCCTACGAGCAGTACTTC
J: TRBJ2-7
size: NA
D: TRBD1
V: TRBV6-6

CDR3: CATSDFPSGAQQYF
DNA: TGTGCCACCAGTGATTTTCCCTCAGGGGCCCAGCAGTACTTC
J: TRBJ2-7
size: NA
D: NA
V: TRBV24-1

CDR3: CASSLDRGKNEQYF
DNA: TGTGCCAGCAGCTTAGACAGGGGAAAGAACGAGCAGTACTTC
J: TRBJ2-7
size: NA
D: TRBD1
V: TRBV5-6

CDR3: CASSTGNTIYF
DNA: TGTGCCAGCAGTACCGGAAACACCATATATTTT
J: TRBJ1-3
size: NA
D: NA
V: TRBV12-3/TRBV12-4

CDR3: CSARTGGTTEAFF
DNA: TGCAGCGCAAGGACAGGGGGGACGACTGAAGCTTTCTTT
J: TRBJ1-1
size: NA
D: TRBD1
V: TRBV29-1

CDR3: CASSVTFPLTYEQYF
DNA: TGTGCCAGCAGCGTTACGTTTCCCCTTACCTACGAGCAGTACTTC
J: TRBJ2-7
size: NA
D: NA
V: TRBV28

CDR3: CASSTGTGDGYTF
DNA: TGTGCCAGCAGCACCGGGACAGGGGATGGCTACACCTTC
J: TRBJ1-2
size: NA
D: TRBD1
V: TRBV5-4

CDR3: CASSFQGNEKLFF
DNA: TGTGCCAGCAGTTTTCAGGGAAATGAAAAACTGTTTTTT
J: TRBJ1-4
size: NA
D: NA
V: TRBV2

CDR3: CASRSGDLGQFF
DNA: TGTGCCAGCAGGAGCGGGGATTTAGGACAGTTCTTC
J: TRBJ2-1
size: NA
D: TRBD2
V: TRBV12-3/TRBV12-4

CDR3: CASSLVTGSNTGELFF
DNA: TGTGCCAGCAGCTTAGTAACGGGATCGAACACCGGGGAGCTGTTTTTT
J: TRBJ2-2
size: few
D: NA
V: TRBV11-2

CDR3: CASSYSTRLGSPLHF
DNA: TGTGCCAGCAGTTATTCGACAAGGCTAGGTTCACCCCTCCACTTT
J: TRBJ1-6
size: NA
D: NA
V: TRBV6-6

CDR3: CAWSPPPGRGENTIYF
DNA: TGTGCCTGGAGCCCCCCTCCTGGCAGGGGAGAAAACACCATATATTTT
J: TRBJ1-3
size: NA
D: NA
V: TRBV30

CDR3: CASSLVAGGNEQYF
DNA: TGCGCCAGCAGCTTGGTGGCAGGGGGGAACGAGCAGTACTTC
J: TRBJ2-7
size: NA
D: NA
V: TRBV5-1

CDR3: CSAPGGAEAFF
DNA: TGCAGCGCCCCGGGGGGGGCAGAAGCTTTCTTT
J: TRBJ1-1
size: NA
D: NA
V: TRBV29-1

CDR3: CASSDGGRNTEAFF
DNA: TGCGCCAGCAGTGACGGGGGGCGGAACACTGAAGCTTTCTTT
J: TRBJ1-1
size: NA
D: NA
V: TRBV10-1

CDR3: CASSFPGPSYEQYF
DNA: TGCGCCAGCAGCTTCCCCGGGCCCTCCTACGAGCAGTACTTC
J: TRBJ2-7
size: NA
D: NA
V: TRBV5-1

CDR3: CASSPGLAGPPYNEQFF
DNA: TGTGCCAGCAGTCCCGGACTAGCGGGGCCCCCCTACAATGAGCAGTTCTTC
J: TRBJ2-1
size: NA
D: TRBD2
V: TRBV6-2/TRBV6-3

CDR3: CASSQDRAGEAFF
DNA: TGTGCCAGCAGCCAGGACAGGGCCGGTGAAGCTTTCTTT
J: TRBJ1-1
size: NA
D: TRBD1
V: TRBV7-9

CDR3: CASSLVRRGSGNTIYF
DNA: TGTGCCAGCAGCTTGGTTCGGAGGGGCTCTGGAAACACCATATATTTT
J: TRBJ1-3
size: NA
D: NA
V: TRBV5-8

CDR3: CASSSPTVYEQYF
DNA: TGTGCCAGCAGCTCCCCGACGGTCTACGAGCAGTACTTC
J: TRBJ2-7
size: NA
D: NA
V: TRBV7-8

CDR3: CASSSRLAGDNEQFF
DNA: TGTGCCAGCAGCTCGAGACTAGCGGGAGACAATGAGCAGTTCTTC
J: TRBJ2-1
size: NA
D: TRBD2
V: TRBV7-3